The TCR beta chain under discussion was sequenced for a study of cytomegalovirus exposure and HLA in healthy donors. Across the whole study: Approximately 81% of 350 to 400 genotyped donors fell in the Caucasian-associated ancestry cluster. Study findings and constraints: There were several of the most significant clusters that appeared linked to common viral pathogens in a later analysis.

Donors consisted of healthy bone marrow donors. PCR amplification relied on 60 Vbeta primers (plus 13 Jbeta primers). Sequencing was performed with immunoSEQ multiplex PCR; in TCRdb, only in-frame clones are kept and a portion is missing. This sample has approximately 110,000 clones, with about 80% found just once. The germline CDR1 and CDR2 sequences are LGHNA and YNFKEQ. This CDR3 is built from 14 residues. V was clipped by 0 bases and J by 2 bases, with 8 bases between them. This clone showed up just a few times. As yet, its antigen is unknown. This receptor was obtained from a man aged 25-40 years in good health and CMV-seronegative. The material sequenced was PBMCs. The chain is built from TRBV4-2 and TRBJ2-7, with D maybe TRBD1 (6 bases). The CDR3 DNA sequence: TGTGCCAGCAGCCAAGATCAGGGGACCTACGAGCAGTACTTC. Amino acids: CASSQDQGTYEQYF.